This entry lists 3 T cell receptor beta chains sequenced from one sample in a study of blood T cell repertoires in COVID-19. Sequencing was performed with immunoSEQ multiplex PCR; in TCRdb, only in-frame clones are kept and a portion is missing. The sample consists of about 220,000 clones, 80% of them appearing once. The specimen was peripheral blood. The receptors come from a human donor in a cohort sampled during active COVID-19.

This sequence joins TRBV4-1 and TRBJ2-2, with 7 bases that match TRBD1. This CDR3 is built from 17 residues. J lost 0 bases, V lost 4 bases, and 8 bases had no gene match. CDR1 is MGHRA and CDR2 is YSYEKL in the germline V gene. This CDR3 reads CASSPPGTVANTGELFF. In DNA, the CDR3 is TGCGCCAGCAGCCCGCCCGGGACAGTCGCGAACACCGGGGAGCTGTTTTTT.

The chain links TRBV27 to TRBJ2-7; TRBD1 might be the D (6 bases). The V and J ends lost 6 bases and 2 bases respectively, with 14 bases between them. Germline CDR1 MNHEY, CDR2 SMNVEV (reference sequence). The CDR3 consists of 14 residues. The CDR3 region is CASRTTDSPYEQYF. CDR3 DNA sequence: TGTGCCAGCAGGACGACGGACAGCCCCTACGAGCAGTACTTC.

The CDR3 coding sequence is TGTGCCAGCAGTAACCTCCCCGGGACTAGCGGGAGTACGCACGAGCAGTACTTC. This sequence encodes CASSNLPGTSGSTHEQYF. The rearrangement uses TRBV28 and TRBJ2-7; 14 bases map to TRBD2. Germline lookup yields CDR1 MDHEN and CDR2 SYDVKM. This CDR3 comprises 18 residues. V shed 5 bases and J 5 bases; nucleotides not matched to a gene: 14.